This TCR beta chain is drawn from a study of circulating and synovial CD4+ cells in juvenile arthritis. Overall study results and limits: Diversity here was lower than in bulk blood CD4 cells.

The germline gives CDR1 GTSNPN, CDR2 SVGIG (reference sequence). The CDR3 is made up of 19 amino acids. Assay: immunoSEQ multiplex PCR; the TCRdb copy retains only in-frame clones and omits some. The sample consists of some 33,000 clones, approximately 93% of them appearing once. Remarks on this clone: What it binds is unknown. At one of its ends the junction is not consistent with the germline gene, which may arise from a read error. The sample holds other DNA sequences that translate to the same CDR3.

The sequence was obtained from a human donor with juvenile idiopathic arthritis. Sequencing input: CD4+ T cells from blood. The chain joins TRBV30 to TRBJ1-6; TRBD1 aligns across 8 bases. CDR3 amino acids: CAWSLSGTGLSSYNSPLHF. In DNA form, the CDR3 reads TGTGCCTGGAGTCTTTCCGGGACAGGTCTTAGCTCCTATAATTCCCCCCTCCACTTT.